This entry lists 30 T cell receptor beta chains sequenced from one sample in a study of shared clonotypes between healthy human individuals. Method: immunoSEQ multiplex PCR; TCRdb's copy keeps in-frame clones and lacks some. The profile covers about 2 million clones, with around 96% appearing a single time and more than 0.95% taken by the ten largest. Naive CD8 cells were CD45RO-negative, positively selected for CCR7, excluding terminally differentiated effector memory CD45RA+ cells. The sample comprised naive CD8+ T cells sorted from blood. These receptors originate from a man aged 18 to 30 in good health.

This clone was counted only a few times. The chain employs TRBV7-9 and TRBJ1-2, with unresolved D. Trimming took off 2 bases at V and 3 bases at J, with 16 bases between the two ends. Germline values: CDR1 SEHNR, CDR2 FQNEAQ (reference sequence). CDR3 length: 16 residues. The CDR3 region is CASSLRREEDYYGYTF. CDR3 DNA sequence: TGTGCCAGCAGCTTAAGGAGGGAAGAGGACTACTATGGCTACACCTTC.

The gene calls are TRBV25-1 and TRBJ2-1; D may match TRBD1 or TRBD2 (6 bases each). The CDR3 runs 15 residues. The V end lost 5 bases, the J end lost 7 bases, and 18 bases lay between the germline ends. Germline CDR1 and CDR2: MGHDK and SYGVNS. CDR3 in DNA: TGTGCCAGCAGTACCGTTGGGGGGCCGGGGAATGAGCAGTTCTTC. This codes for CASSTVGGPGNEQFF.

The chain recombines TRBV30 with TRBJ2-7; 14 nucleotides match TRBD2. CDR1 GTSNPN and CDR2 SVGIG come from the germline V gene (reference sequence). Trimming at V came to 0 bases and at J to 6 bases, leaving 10 bases not matched to a gene. This CDR3 is built from 17 residues. CDR3 region: CAWSVGIFGTSGSEQYF. The CDR3 DNA is TGTGCCTGGAGTGTGGGTATCTTCGGGACTAGCGGGAGCGAGCAGTACTTC.

The V call is TRBV5-4, the J call TRBJ2-3; possibly TRBD1 or TRBD2 for D (5 bases each). Germline CDR1 SGHNT, CDR2 YYREEE (reference sequence). The V gene lost 2 bases and the J gene lost 0 bases, with 10 bases spanning the gap. This CDR3 contains 15 residues. CDR3: CASSFRGASTDTQYF. In DNA form, the CDR3 reads TGTGCCAGCAGCTTTCGAGGGGCCAGCACAGATACGCAGTATTTT.

Turning to this clone: The sample has other DNA sequences that encode this CDR3 too. The V and J genes are TRBV6-5 and TRBJ1-1, with D unresolved. The CDR3 spans 14 residues. V lost 3 bases to trimming and J lost 2 bases, with 10 bases between them. The germline CDR1 and CDR2 sequences are MNHEY and SVGAGI. The CDR3 DNA reads as TGTGCCAGCAGTTATGGGTCGGGAAACACTGAAGCTTTCTTT. Translation: CASSYGSGNTEAFF.

V is TRBV11-1 and J is TRBJ1-4, with D unresolved. The CDR3 length is 12 residues. CDR1 is SGHAT and CDR2 is FQDESV in the germline V gene (reference sequence). Deletions cut 5 bases from V and 8 bases from J, with 9 bases between. As DNA, the CDR3 is TGTGCCAGCAGCCCAGACGGGGAAAAACTGTTTTTT. Encoded protein: CASSPDGEKLFF.

The chain is built from TRBV12-5 and TRBJ2-7; 7 nucleotides line up with TRBD1. The CDR3 runs to 15 residues. J lost 1 base, V lost 1 base, and 4 bases had no gene match. CDR1 LGHNT and CDR2 FRNRAP come from the germline V gene. CDR3 coding DNA: TGTGCTAGTGGTTTGGGTACAGGGGTTTCCTACGAGCAGTACTTC. Its protein product is CASGLGTGVSYEQYF. The full variable domain, completed using reference TRBV12-5 and TRBJ2-7, is DARVTQTPRHKVTEMGQEVTMRCQPILGHNTVFWYRQTMMQGLELLAYFRNRAPLDDSGMPKDRFSAEMPDATLATLKIQPSEPRDSAVYFCASGLGTGVSYEQYFGPGTRLTVT.

The V call is TRBV10-1, the J call TRBJ2-1; D perhaps matches TRBD2 (7 bases). V was cut by 1 base and J by 9 bases, with 13 bases left in between. CDR1 is WNHNN and CDR2 is SYGVQD in the germline V gene (reference sequence). This CDR3 comprises 14 residues. The CDR3 loop reads CASSEWAGASEQFF. The CDR3 DNA reads TGCGCCAGCAGTGAGTGGGCGGGGGCGAGTGAGCAGTTCTTC.

This chain joins TRBV15 and TRBJ1-4, with 9 nucleotides matching TRBD1. The CDR3 is 14 amino acids. Losses at the gene ends were 6 bases for V and 6 bases for J; bases not matched to a gene: 5. CDR1 and CDR2 from the germline V gene are LNHNV and YYDKDF (reference sequence). CDR3 loop: CATRRDRAYEKLFF. The CDR3 bases are TGTGCCACCAGAAGGGACAGGGCTTATGAAAAACTGTTTTTT.

As for this clone: This same CDR3 is encoded by further DNA sequences in the sample. V usage is TRBV19 and J usage is TRBJ2-2; weak D call: TRBD2 (5 bases). V was trimmed by 7 bases and J by 5 bases, leaving 5 bases between them. CDR3 length: 11 amino acids. Germline lookup yields CDR1 LNHDA and CDR2 SQIVND (reference sequence). The CDR3 nucleotides are TGTGCCAGTACGGGAACCGGGGAGCTGTTTTTT. It yields the protein CASTGTGELFF.

The chain uses TRBV4-3 and TRBJ2-7; TRBD1 aligns across 9 bases. The V segment lost 4 bases and the J segment 4 bases; nucleotides outside the gene matches: 8. Germline values: CDR1 LGHNA, CDR2 YSLEER. The CDR3 extends over 15 amino acids. The DNA of the CDR3 is TGCGCCAGCAGCCTCTTTATGACAGGGGGGTACGAGCAGTACTTC. Its translation is CASSLFMTGGYEQYF.

V and J are TRBV9 and TRBJ2-4, with TRBD1 matching over 7 bases. Trimming at V came to 4 bases and at J to 6 bases, leaving 7 bases not matched to a gene. The germline V gene has CDR1 SGDLS and CDR2 YYNGEE. The CDR3 consists of 14 residues. CDR3 protein: CASSSYRGRNIQYF. CDR3 in DNA: TGTGCCAGCAGCTCCTACAGGGGACGAAACATTCAGTACTTC.

The chain has TRBV13 and TRBJ2-7, with D maybe TRBD1 (5 bases). Looked up from germline, CDR1 is PRHDT and CDR2 is FYEKMQ (reference sequence). Trimming pared 0 bases from V and 3 bases from J, leaving 12 bases between. CDR3 length: 15 residues. CDR3 coding DNA: TGTGCCAGCAGCTTAGGCCCGGCAGGGAACTACGAGCAGTACTTC. This encodes CASSLGPAGNYEQYF.

The chain links TRBV4-1 to TRBJ1-6; 12 bases are shared with TRBD1. This CDR3 region has 17 residues. V was pared by 3 bases and J by 7 bases, with 7 bases of the junction left unmatched. Germline V gene sequence: CDR1 MGHRA, CDR2 YSYEKL. DNA of the CDR3: TGCGCCAGCAGCCACGAGGGACAGGGGGCGCAAAATTCACCCCTCCACTTT. The encoded protein is CASSHEGQGAQNSPLHF.

On this clone itself: Additional DNA sequences in this sample encode the identical CDR3. CDR3 sequence reads: CASSSTVNTGELFF. The CDR3 coding sequence is TGTGCCAGCAGCTCAACGGTAAACACCGGGGAGCTGTTTTTT. V usage is TRBV7-9 and J usage is TRBJ2-2; no reliable D call. Germline-derived CDR1 and CDR2 are SEHNR and FQNEAQ (reference sequence). This CDR3 is 14 amino acids long. Trimming left V 4 bases short and J 2 bases short, with 8 bases between.

The rearrangement uses TRBV7-9 and TRBJ2-1, with a possible D match to TRBD1 (5 bases). V was clipped by 2 bases and J by 7 bases, with 15 bases between them. The length of the CDR3 is 15 residues. The germline V gene encodes CDR1 SEHNR and CDR2 FQNEAQ (reference sequence). The DNA of the CDR3 is TGTGCCAGCAGCTTAACACAGGTAGGGGATAATGAGCAGTTCTTC. Translation: CASSLTQVGDNEQFF.

Comments on this clone: The identical CDR3 is also encoded by other nucleotide sequences in the sample. This rearrangement joins TRBV28 to TRBJ2-7, with D perhaps matching TRBD2 (5 bases). V lost 1 base, J lost 6 bases, and 7 bases lay in between. This CDR3 comprises 12 residues. CDR1 is MDHEN, CDR2 SYDVKM, per germline. The DNA for the CDR3 is TGTGCCAGCAGTTTATCGGGGTTCGAGCAGTACTTC. It yields the protein CASSLSGFEQYF.

This chain connects TRBV27 to TRBJ2-1; TRBD1 is a possible D gene (5 bases). The CDR3 spans 13 residues. V was cut by 8 bases and J by 9 bases, with 17 bases left in between. Germline V gives CDR1 MNHEY, CDR2 SMNVEV (reference sequence). CDR3 sequence (DNA): TGTGCCAGCCGGCCTCGACAGACCAGTGAGCAGTTCTTC. Translating it yields CASRPRQTSEQFF.

Only one count was recorded for this clone. The J gene is TRBJ1-1, the V gene TRBV6-5; TRBD1 might be the D (5 bases). Per the germline V gene, CDR1 is MNHEY and CDR2 is SVGAGI. There are 13 residues in the CDR3. V lost 0 bases and J lost 4, with 6 bases in between. CDR3 loop: CASSYSGATEAFF. The DNA of the CDR3 is TGTGCCAGCAGTTACTCTGGGGCCACTGAAGCTTTCTTT.

In DNA, the CDR3 is TGTGCCAGCAGCCAGTCGTTTGGAGCCTACGAGCAGTACTTC. Translating gives CASSQSFGAYEQYF. The chain has TRBV6-5 and TRBJ2-7; D is uncertain. This CDR3 is 14 amino acids long. Per germline, CDR1 MNHEY and CDR2 SVGAGI. V was cut by 6 bases and J by 2 bases, with 14 bases left in between.

The rearrangement joins TRBV10-3 to TRBJ1-2; 10 bases fit TRBD1. The CDR3 consists of 14 residues. J was trimmed by 0 bases and V by 8 bases; bases with no gene match: 3. Germline assignment: CDR1 ENHRY and CDR2 SYGVKD. CDR3 amino acids: CAIGQGEANYGYTF. The CDR3 nucleotides read TGTGCCATCGGACAGGGGGAAGCTAACTATGGCTACACCTTC.

The chain employs TRBV27 and TRBJ2-3; the D is unclear. CDR3 size: 13 residues. V was shortened by 6 bases and J by 5 bases, with 12 bases between the two germline ends. Germline assignment: CDR1 MNHEY and CDR2 SMNVEV (reference sequence). The CDR3 spells CASRPTERDTQYF. CDR3 DNA: TGTGCCAGCAGGCCGACCGAGCGAGATACGCAGTATTTT.

The chain couples TRBV7-2 to TRBJ2-7; 9 bases map to TRBD2. The CDR3 totals 16 residues. Losses at the gene ends were 5 bases for V and 0 bases for J; bases not matched to a gene: 8. CDR1 is SGHTA and CDR2 is FQGNSA in the germline V gene. The CDR3 protein is CASSHPQTSGSYEQYF. In nucleotides, the CDR3 is TGTGCCAGCAGCCACCCCCAGACTAGCGGCTCCTACGAGCAGTACTTC.

The rearrangement joins TRBV19 to TRBJ2-7; either TRBD1 or TRBD2 may supply D (5 bases each). CDR3 length equals 15 residues. Germline V CDR1 and CDR2: LNHDA, SQIVND (reference sequence). Trimming cost V 5 bases and J 4 bases, with 18 bases left between them. CDR3 coding DNA: TGTGCCAGTAGTGACCGGGACGTGGGACGGTACGAGCAGTACTTC. The encoded protein is CASSDRDVGRYEQYF.

The gene calls are TRBV19 and TRBJ2-1; no clear D. The CDR3 is made up of 12 amino acids. Looked up from germline, CDR1 is LNHDA and CDR2 is SQIVND (reference sequence). V was trimmed by 10 bases and J by 6 bases, leaving 13 bases between them. CDR3 sequence (DNA): TGTGCCACAGACCTGAGTGGCAATGAGCAGTTCTTC. Translation gives CATDLSGNEQFF.

This rearrangement joins TRBV5-1 to TRBJ2-7; D is perhaps TRBD2 (5 bases). V was pared by 0 bases and J by 9 bases, with 13 bases between. CDR3 length: 13 amino acids. Germline lookup yields CDR1 SGHRS and CDR2 YFSETQ. As DNA, the CDR3 is TGCGCCAGCAGCTTGGAATTTTTGGACTGGCAGTACTTC. It yields the protein CASSLEFLDWQYF. Variable domain in full (rest from reference TRBV5-1 and TRBJ2-7): KAGVTQTPRYLIKTRGQQVTLSCSPISGHRSVSWYQQTPGQGLQFLFEYFSETQRNKGNFPGRFSGRQFSNSRSEMNVSTLELGDSALYLCASSLEFLDWQYFGPGTRLTVT.

This chain connects TRBV28 to TRBJ2-7; 7 bases match TRBD1. Germline V gene data show CDR1 as MDHEN and CDR2 as SYDVKM. The V segment lost 4 bases and the J segment 4 bases; nucleotides outside the gene matches: 7. This CDR3 is 14 amino acids long. In DNA, the CDR3 is TGTGCCAGCAGTTCCAGGGGGATTGCTTACGAGCAGTACTTC. Residues: CASSSRGIAYEQYF.

This chain links TRBV13 with TRBJ2-7, with D perhaps matching TRBD1 (5 bases). The CDR3 length is 16 residues. V was shortened by 2 bases and J by 0 bases, with 14 bases between the two germline ends. Germline V CDR1 and CDR2: PRHDT, FYEKMQ (reference sequence). The DNA for the CDR3 is TGTGCCAGCAGCTTAAGCCAGGGTCTTCTCTCCTACGAGCAGTACTTC. It codes for CASSLSQGLLSYEQYF.

The chain couples TRBV5-5 to TRBJ2-7, with D possibly TRBD1 on 5 matching bases. CDR3 length: 13 residues. Per germline, CDR1 SGHKS and CDR2 YYEKEE (reference sequence). V was trimmed by 0 bases and J by 5 bases, leaving 9 bases between them. The CDR3, as DNA: TGTGCCAGCAGCTTGGTTGGGGCCAACGAGCAGTACTTC. Translated, it gives CASSLVGANEQYF.

Notes on this clone: The same CDR3 also results from other DNA sequences found in this sample. This chain joins TRBV27 and TRBJ1-5; a weak D match, TRBD1 (6 bases). Germline lookup yields CDR1 MNHEY and CDR2 SMNVEV (reference sequence). V was cut by 6 bases and J by 1 base, with 10 bases left in between. The CDR3 length is 14 residues. As DNA, the CDR3 is TGTGCCAGCAGGCCACAGGGAAGCAATCAGCCCCAGCATTTT. Amino acids: CASRPQGSNQPQHF.